The rows below give T cell receptor beta chains drawn from one sample of a study of T cells in Graves' hyperthyroidism and ophthalmopathy. TCRdb fed the multiplex PCR reads into MiXCR, producing one record per CDR3 protein. The sample records more than 350,000 distinct CDR3 sequences, 14% being singletons. The material sequenced was blood. These receptor sequences come from a woman aged 25 to 39 with Graves' ophthalmopathy. Both conserved end residues are part of each CDR3. A D gene is named only where the DNA matches it firmly. Clone size is given for some rows only: seen once, a few or many times, or a class if the clone is expanded.

D	V	J	size	DNA	CDR3
-	TRBV30	TRBJ1-1	-	TGTGCCTGGAGTCGGAGTCGGAACACTGAAGCTTTCTTT	CAWSRSRNTEAFF
-	TRBV6-4	TRBJ1-1	many	TGTGCCAGCCTAGGGGACCCCAATTGGAGGACTGAAGCTTTCTTT	CASLGDPNWRTEAFF
TRBD1	TRBV6-1	TRBJ1-1	many	TGTGCCAGCAGTTTGGGACAGATTTTGACTGAAGCTTTCTTT	CASSLGQILTEAFF
TRBD1	TRBV20-1	TRBJ1-1	many	TGCAGTGCCCAGCGACAGGGGGCGCGCACTGAAGCTTTCTTT	CSAQRQGARTEAFF
-	TRBV7-2	TRBJ2-2	many	TGTGCCAGCAGTCCCCCGAGGGGAGCGAACACCGGGGAGCTGTTTTTT	CASSPPRGANTGELFF
-	TRBV7-2	TRBJ1-2	many	TGTGCCAGCAGCCCCGCGGAGGACACCCATGGCTACACCTTC	CASSPAEDTHGYTF
-	TRBV18	TRBJ1-4	many	TGTGCCAGCTCACCATCAGGGGCGCAGTATGAAAAACTGTTTTTT	CASSPSGAQYEKLFF
TRBD1	TRBV7-9	TRBJ1-2	-	TGTGCCAGCAGCTCGCCCAGGGACAGTGGAGGCTACACCTTC	CASSSPRDSGGYTF
-	TRBV19	TRBJ1-1	few	TGTGCCAGTAGTGTAAGACGGCGGCTGAACACTGAAGCTTTCTTT	CASSVRRRLNTEAFF
-	TRBV6-1	TRBJ1-2	few	TGTGCCAGCAGTGGGTCAGGGAACTATGGCTACACCTTC	CASSGSGNYGYTF
-	TRBV27	TRBJ1-2	many	TGTGCCAGCAGTTCCCCGTCCGCGACCGGGTTTAACTATGGCTACACCTTC	CASSSPSATGFNYGYTF
-	TRBV6-1	TRBJ2-6	many	TGTGCCAGCAGTCCCGCCGGGGCCAACGTCCTGACTTTC	CASSPAGANVLTF
TRBD1	TRBV18	TRBJ2-2	many	TGTGCCAGCTCACGGACCCGGGACAGGGGATCATCCGGGGAGCTGTTTTTT	CASSRTRDRGSSGELFF
TRBD2	TRBV5-6	TRBJ2-3	few	TGTGCCAGCAGCTTGGCCTTCCTAGCGGCTAGCACAGATACGCAGTATTTT	CASSLAFLAASTDTQYF
TRBD1	TRBV7-3	TRBJ1-2	-	TGTGCCGGCAGCCCCCGACAGGGATTGAACTATGGCTACACCTTC	CAGSPRQGLNYGYTF
TRBD2	TRBV3-1	TRBJ2-3	many	TGTGCCAGCAGCCTCTCGGGAGGAGGCCGCACAGATACGCAGTATTTT	CASSLSGGGRTDTQYF
-	TRBV28	TRBJ1-6	many	TGTGCCAGTTCTCCCCAACAGGATAATTCACCCCTCCACTTT	CASSPQQDNSPLHF
TRBD2	TRBV20-1	TRBJ2-3	many	TGCAGTGCGAGAAGCGGGGGGAGCACAGATACGCAGTATTTT	CSARSGGSTDTQYF
-	TRBV2	TRBJ2-1	once	TGTGCCAGCACCGGGACTCTCGGCCACAATGAGCAGTTCTTC	CASTGTLGHNEQFF
-	TRBV3-1	TRBJ2-2	many	TGTGCCAGCAGCCAAGAACTACTAACCAACACCGGGGAGCTGTTTTTT	CASSQELLTNTGELFF
-	TRBV19	TRBJ1-6	many	TGTGCCAGTACCGTCGGTTGGGACCAGGGTTCACCCCTCCACTTT	CASTVGWDQGSPLHF
TRBD1	TRBV20-1	TRBJ1-6	many	TGCAGTGCTAGTAGGACAGGGTCTACACCCCTCCACTTT	CSASRTGSTPLHF
-	TRBV2	TRBJ1-1	many	TGTGCCAGACAGGCTATCTCGACTTTGAACACTGAAGCTTTCTTT	CARQAISTLNTEAFF
TRBD2	TRBV20-1	TRBJ2-1	many	TGCAGTGCTCGATTACGGGGGGGCCTCTACAATGAGCAGTTCTTC	CSARLRGGLYNEQFF
-	TRBV4-2	TRBJ1-4	few	TGTGCCAGCAGCCAAGCCGGAGAGCTCGCAACTAATGAAAAACTGTTTTTT	CASSQAGELATNEKLFF
TRBD1	TRBV7-9	TRBJ1-3	-	TGTGCCAGCAGCAGGGGACAGGTTTACTCTGGAAACACCATATATTTT	CASSRGQVYSGNTIYF
TRBD1	TRBV12-3/TRBV12-4	TRBJ1-6	many	TGTGCCAGCAGAGAAACAGGGGCCTATAATTCACCCCTCCACTTT	CASRETGAYNSPLHF
TRBD1	TRBV28	TRBJ1-6	many	TGTGCCAGCAGTATGGGCGGTCCCGTAAGACAGGGATATTCACCCCTCCACTTT	CASSMGGPVRQGYSPLHF
-	TRBV15	TRBJ1-6	few	TGTGCCACCAGCAGAGTGCAGGGAAGTTCCTATAATTCACCCCTCCACTTT	CATSRVQGSSYNSPLHF
-	TRBV7-9	TRBJ2-3	-	TGTGCCAGCAGCTTAGCGGAGGGGGGCCGCGACACAGATACGCAGTATTTT	CASSLAEGGRDTDTQYF
-	TRBV18	TRBJ1-5	few	TGTGCCAGCTCACCCCGTCGAGGGGTCAATCAGCCCCAGCATTTT	CASSPRRGVNQPQHF
TRBD1	TRBV18	TRBJ1-2	many	TGTGCCAGCTCACTTCGGACAGGGCTTGGCTACACCTTC	CASSLRTGLGYTF
TRBD1	TRBV28	TRBJ2-3	few	TGTGCCAGCAGTTTCCCGGGACAGGACACAGATACGCAGTATTTT	CASSFPGQDTDTQYF
TRBD1	TRBV6-5	TRBJ1-1	-	TGTGCCAGCAGTTCCGGACAGGGTGGTTTTGGGAACACTGAAGCTTTCTTT	CASSSGQGGFGNTEAFF